The text below deals with one T cell receptor beta chain. Its cognate antigen is unknown. The CDR3 is made up of 16 amino acids. V lost 3 bases, J lost 6 bases, and 18 bases lay in between. Germline-derived CDR1 and CDR2 are LNHNV and YYDKDF (reference sequence). Healthy donors of bone marrow made up the group. 13 Jbeta primers and 60 Vbeta primers were used for the PCR. Generated by immunoSEQ multiplex PCR, the TCRdb table keeps only in-frame clones and is missing some. Seen here are about 110,000 clones, roughly four fifths observed once, and the top ten hold roughly 1.2%. The source of the sample is a study of cytomegalovirus exposure and HLA in healthy donors. General study results and limits: Sequence variants that were highly shared formed a cluster that was likely a sequencing artifact. A later analysis reportedly found that, within productive TCRs, an Asian-associated ancestry cluster had fewer N-insertions than the mean observed across the 666 donors. Prior analysis indicated that the majority of TCR beta V segments exhibited productivity approximately 90% or approximately 30% of the time.

The sample taken for sequencing was PBMCs. V gene TRBV15 combines with J gene TRBJ1-5; perhaps TRBD1 as D (5 bases). This clonotype was sampled from a woman younger than 45 in good health and CMV-seronegative. CDR3: CATSRSSTVDGQPQHF. Written as DNA, the CDR3 is TGTGCCACCAGCAGGAGCTCGACAGTGGACGGTCAGCCCCAGCATTTT.